The source of this TCR beta chain is a study of T cells in Graves' hyperthyroidism and ophthalmopathy (dated by TCRdb to between 2018 and 2021). The study in broad terms: Peripheral blood samples were taken at initial diagnosis, before any treatment was given. To identify TCR V-J signatures that set the groups apart, the researchers used a discovery cohort of 100 patients, made up of 40 to 45 with Graves' ophthalmopathy and some 56 with stable Graves' hyperthyroidism. An independent validation cohort of about 20 hyperthyroidism patients and over 15 patients who later progressed to ophthalmopathy tested prospective prediction of ophthalmopathy. The roughly 94 discovery patients were randomly split 7:3 into training and test sets. In six Graves' hyperthyroidism patients, the study also compared T-cell repertoires from thyroid tissue with T-cell repertoires from blood. Once sampling was done, hyperthyroidism patients were given methimazole at a starting dose of 30 mg daily, whereas ophthalmopathy patients were given high-dose intravenous methylprednisolone. The paper reports TCR Vbeta CDR3 sequencing of some 140 peripheral blood samples: 43 ophthalmopathy, 75 to 80 hyperthyroidism and about 17 progressor patients.

Stable Graves' hyperthyroidism was defined as the absence of progression to ophthalmopathy over 18 months of follow-up. Hyperthyroidism patients were newly diagnosed, had a disease duration of under 2 months, and were aged 18 to 65 years. Exclusion was applied to patients with uncontrolled infections, other autoimmune diseases, pregnancy or lactation. Diagnoses were established on the basis of clinical symptoms, serum thyroxine and TRAb, thyroid ultrasound, and orbital computed tomography. PBMCs were isolated from 10 ml of fresh peripheral blood by Ficoll-Paque density gradient centrifugation. Total RNA was extracted with Trizol reagent, and quality was checked on an Agilent 2100 Bioanalyzer. Comments on this clonotype: Its recognized antigen is unknown. Qualities for individual bases were not recorded, and no much larger clone is one base off.

The paper as a whole reports these results and caveats: Sample size was not statistically predetermined, and blinding of investigators to group allocation was not performed. Blood samples also contained most of the expanded thyroid clonotypes (frequency above 0.001), which suggests that blood repertoires may reflect thyroid immune responses. A 13 V-J signature model separated ophthalmopathy from stable hyperthyroidism, with 87.88% sensitivity and 81.08% specificity in cross-validation and 80%/75% in testing. In validation, the model predicted progression to ophthalmopathy a median of about 5.9 months before onset, with approximately 71% sensitivity and about 72% specificity.

Amplification of TCR beta CDR3 regions was carried out from RNA transcripts. For the first round of RT-PCR on the TCR CDR3, the HTBI primer set was used together with the Qiagen OneStep RT-PCR kit. Libraries were constructed in a second round of multiplex PCR, after which size selection and purification were performed. Sequencing of the libraries was done on an Illumina HiSeq2000 using paired-end 100 bp reads. Per the source publication's procedure: SOAPnuke was used to process the raw data, throwing out any read that contained adapters or uncalled bases, had a mean Phred below 15, or lacked an exact constant-primer or identifier match. High-quality paired reads were merged with COPE v1.2.5, and unique nucleotide sequences were defined as clonotypes. MiTCR v1.1 was used to align the clonotypes against IMGT TRBV, TRBD and TRBJ reference segments. Analysis was restricted to V-J combinations with a frequency above 0.0001, which covered 98% to 99.2% of repertoires. A TCS score was defined as the ratio between F50 (clonal expansion) and ExV (chaos), using BLOSUM62-based TCRdist between CDR3 peptides within each V-J. Welch's t-statistics and random forest reduced 450 to 600 V-J features to roughly 13, which were used in a naive Bayes classifier (R e1071). TCRdb cleaned the public reads at Q25 with fastp, built clones with MiXCR and kept in-frame beta chains. Duplicate CDR3 protein sequences are folded into a single record with the most common DNA and genes. V and J calls and clone size were set by TCRdb, not the authors. The sample table holds about 210,000 distinct CDR3 sequences, of which 15% to 20% were seen once. The ten largest clones take up approximately 46% of the sample.

CDR1 and CDR2 (MNHGY, SVAAGI) derive from the germline V gene. V loses 3 bases, J loses 4 bases, and the germline ends lie 16 bases apart. The CDR3, from cysteine to phenylalanine, totals 16 residues. Kept here is only the CDR3 DNA, which spans 48 bases and is read in frame from base 1. The rearranged chain carries TRBV6-9 and TRBJ1-5; matching of 5 bases hints at TRBD1 as the D gene. Sequencing input: blood. The receptor was derived from a man aged 45 to 65 with Graves' hyperthyroidism. The CDR3: CASSYPTGYRNQPQHF. The nucleotides read TGTGCCAGCAGTTACCCCACAGGATATCGAAATCAGCCCCAGCATTTT.